One and the same sample provided the 10 T cell receptor beta chains below, sequenced in a study of blood T cells in healthy people across ages. It was with a sample-barcoded 5' primer and a J-beta primer mix that a second PCR of roughly 7 to 12 cycles was run. TCRdb reanalysed the 5' RACE reads using MiXCR and keeps one entry per CDR3 protein. The sample has approximately 730,000 distinct CDR3 sequences, 53% seen once. The sample was blood. The receptors shown here come from a man at least 80 years old in good health.

This clonotype has just a few counts. J is TRBJ2-3 and V is TRBV11-2, with unresolved D. Germline loops: CDR1 SGHAT, CDR2 FQNNGV. CDR3 size: 16 residues. Trimming took 0 bases from V and 14 from J, leaving 24 bases between them. As DNA, the CDR3 is TGTGCCAGCAGCTTAGATTTGTCAGGCGTTCACAGATACGCGTATTTT. As protein: CASSLDLSGVHRYAYF.

The chain uses TRBV3-1 and TRBJ2-3; D call uncertain. Germline-derived CDR1 and CDR2 are LGHDT and YNNKEL (reference sequence). The V gene lost 0 bases and the J gene lost 14 bases, with 30 bases spanning the gap. CDR3 length: 18 amino acids. CDR3 DNA: TGTGCCAGCAGCCAAGATCGAGGCCAGACCACTATCCAACGATACGCGTATTTT. This encodes CASSQDRGQTTIQRYAYF.

The chain uses TRBV28 and TRBJ2-1; TRBD1 agrees at 12 bases. The CDR3 is made up of 14 amino acids. The trim removed 8 bases at V and 9 bases at J, leaving 8 bases unmatched. The germline V gene has CDR1 MDHEN and CDR2 SYDVKM. CDR3 coding DNA: TGTGCCAGCGCGGGGACAGGGGGCGACGGTGAGCAGTTCTTC. Protein product: CASAGTGGDGEQFF.

The chain combines TRBV5-1 with TRBJ2-1; 13 bases align to TRBD2. V shed 4 bases and J 2 bases; nucleotides not matched to a gene: 6. Germline CDR1 SGHRS, CDR2 YFSETQ. The CDR3 is made up of 17 amino acids. CDR3 in amino acids: CASSPDGLAGAYNEQFF. Here the CDR3 DNA reads TGCGCCAGCAGCCCTGACGGACTAGCGGGAGCCTACAATGAGCAGTTCTTC.

Notes on this clonotype: This may stem from a read error, because a much larger clone lies one nucleotide away. J is TRBJ2-7 and V is TRBV4-2, with TRBD2 matching over 10 bases. The V gene's germline CDR1 is LGHNA and CDR2 YNFKEQ. The CDR3 sequence is 14 residues long. CDR3 loop: CACSQAGGSYEQYF. CDR3 nucleotides: TGTGCCTGCAGCCAAGCGGGAGGGAGCTACGAGCAGTACTTC.

This clonotype was observed a few times. This rearrangement joins TRBV5-1 to TRBJ1-5; the D is unclear. The CDR3 loop spans 13 amino acids. V lost 0 bases and J 6 bases, leaving 7 bases between the germline ends. The germline V gene encodes CDR1 SGHRS and CDR2 YFSETQ. Here the CDR3 reads CASSLEPSQPQHF. The CDR3 coding sequence is TGCGCCAGCAGCTTGGAGCCCTCTCAGCCCCAGCATTTT.

This clonotype was detected a few times. In DNA, the CDR3 is TGTGCCAGCAGTTCCGGGACAGGGGAGGGCTACACCTTC. This codes for CASSSGTGEGYTF. The chain is built from TRBV12-3 or TRBV12-4 and TRBJ1-2; 10 bases map to TRBD1. The trim removed 4 bases at V and 8 bases at J, leaving 4 bases unmatched. The CDR3 spans 13 residues.

This chain joins TRBV7-3 and TRBJ2-5; D is ambiguous. This CDR3 spans 13 amino acids. V was shortened by 3 bases and J by 5 bases, with 10 bases between the two germline ends. Per germline, CDR1 SGHTA and CDR2 FQGTGA. This chain's CDR3 is CASSLVIGETQYF. The DNA for the CDR3 is TGTGCCAGCAGCTTGGTTATCGGGGAGACCCAGTACTTC.

The chain uses TRBV20-1 and TRBJ2-1; the match to TRBD2 covers 8 bases. The J segment lost 0 bases and the V segment lost 5 bases, leaving 9 bases of the junction unmatched. This CDR3 region has 16 residues. Germline V gene sequence: CDR1 DFQATT, CDR2 SNEGSKA (reference sequence). DNA of the CDR3: TGCAGTGCTCTGACCCTGAGCGGGAGCTCCTACAATGAGCAGTTCTTC. It translates to CSALTLSGSSYNEQFF.

This clonotype has a handful of counts. The chain joins TRBV5-6 to TRBJ2-1; no firm D call. The CDR3 contains 13 residues. Trimming pared 4 bases from V and 4 bases from J, leaving 9 bases between. CDR1 SGHDT and CDR2 YYEEEE come from the germline V gene. This CDR3 is CASSHQEYNEQFF. CDR3 in DNA: TGTGCCAGCAGCCACCAGGAGTACAATGAGCAGTTCTTC.